This TCR beta chain is from a study of CD8 T cells in ankylosing spondylitis. Study conclusions and caveats: Certain motif variants had earlier been reported in reactive arthritis synovial fluid and blood. What appeared characteristic of ankylosing spondylitis blood was a TCR beta motif of several highly homologous variants. Within matched ankylosing spondylitis synovial fluid, disease-linked clones were reportedly significantly enriched.

In its sample, this clonotype was seen a few times. Its antigen is not known. The V end lost 6 bases, the J end lost 5 bases, and 16 bases lay between the germline ends. Germline assignment: CDR1 LNHDA and CDR2 SQIVND (reference sequence). The CDR3 runs 14 residues. As the method for making TCR beta libraries, quantitative 5'-RACE with molecular barcodes was used. TCRdb re-called the 5' RACE reads through MiXCR, storing one row per CDR3 protein. The sample has 200,000 to 250,000 distinct CDR3 sequences, about 6.7% seen once. This receptor was taken from a male donor with ankylosing spondylitis. Sequenced sample: blood, either unsorted or a sorted T cell fraction (not recorded which). The chain combines TRBV19 with TRBJ1-1; possibly TRBD1 for D (5 bases). The CDR3 coding sequence is TGTGCCAGTAGCTTCATCGGAGGGGCAACTGAAGCTTTCTTT. Its translation is CASSFIGGATEAFF.